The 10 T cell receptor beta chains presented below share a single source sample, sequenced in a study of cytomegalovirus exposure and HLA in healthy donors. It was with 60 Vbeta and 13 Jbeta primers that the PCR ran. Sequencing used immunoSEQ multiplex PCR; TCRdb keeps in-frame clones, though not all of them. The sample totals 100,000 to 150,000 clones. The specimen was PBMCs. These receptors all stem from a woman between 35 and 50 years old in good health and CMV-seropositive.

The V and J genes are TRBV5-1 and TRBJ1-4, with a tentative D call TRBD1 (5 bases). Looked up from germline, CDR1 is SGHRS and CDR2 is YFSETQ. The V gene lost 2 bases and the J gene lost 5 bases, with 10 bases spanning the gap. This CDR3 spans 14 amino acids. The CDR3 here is CASSFRQGNEKLFF. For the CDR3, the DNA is TGCGCCAGCAGCTTCCGCCAGGGAAATGAAAAACTGTTTTTT. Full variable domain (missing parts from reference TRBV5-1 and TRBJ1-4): KAGVTQTPRYLIKTRGQQVTLSCSPISGHRSVSWYQQTPGQGLQFLFEYFSETQRNKGNFPGRFSGRQFSNSRSEMNVSTLELGDSALYLCASSFRQGNEKLFFGSGTQLSVL.

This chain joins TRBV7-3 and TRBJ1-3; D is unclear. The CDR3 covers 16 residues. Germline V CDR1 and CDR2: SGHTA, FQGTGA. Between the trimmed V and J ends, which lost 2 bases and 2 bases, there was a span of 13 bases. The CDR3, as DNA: TGTGCCAGCAGCTTAGGAGGGAGCAGCACTGGAAACACCATATATTTT. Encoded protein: CASSLGGSSTGNTIYF.

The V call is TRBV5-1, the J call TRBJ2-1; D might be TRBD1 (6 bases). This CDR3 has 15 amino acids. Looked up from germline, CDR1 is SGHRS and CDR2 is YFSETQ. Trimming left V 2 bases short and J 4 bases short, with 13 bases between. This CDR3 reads CASSFQDSSYNEQFF. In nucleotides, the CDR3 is TGCGCCAGCAGCTTTCAGGACAGTTCATACAATGAGCAGTTCTTC.

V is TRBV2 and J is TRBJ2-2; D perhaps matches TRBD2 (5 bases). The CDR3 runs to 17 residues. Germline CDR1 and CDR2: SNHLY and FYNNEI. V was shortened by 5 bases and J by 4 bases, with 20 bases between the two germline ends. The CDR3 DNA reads TGTGCCAGCAGTTACTGGACGGGGAGAGCGTCCACCGGGGAGCTGTTTTTT. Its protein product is CASSYWTGRASTGELFF.

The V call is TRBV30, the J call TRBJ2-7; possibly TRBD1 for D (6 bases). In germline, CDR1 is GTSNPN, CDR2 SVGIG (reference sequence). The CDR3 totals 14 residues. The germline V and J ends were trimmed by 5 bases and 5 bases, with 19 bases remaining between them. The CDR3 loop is CAWDGGGRGNEQYF. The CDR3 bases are TGTGCCTGGGACGGAGGTGGCAGGGGTAACGAGCAGTACTTC. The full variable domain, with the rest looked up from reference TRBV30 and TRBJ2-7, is SQTIHQWPATLVQPVGSPLSLECTVEGTSNPNLYWYRQAAGRGLQLLFYSVGIGQISSEVPQNLSASRPQDRQFILSSKKLLLSDSGFYLCAWDGGGRGNEQYFGPGTRLTVT.

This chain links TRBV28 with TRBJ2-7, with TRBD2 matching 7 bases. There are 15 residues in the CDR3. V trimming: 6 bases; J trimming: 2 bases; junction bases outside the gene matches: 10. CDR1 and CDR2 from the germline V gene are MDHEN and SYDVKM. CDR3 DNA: TGTGCCAGCAGAGGTAGCCTAGCGGAGACCTACGAGCAGTACTTC. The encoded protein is CASRGSLAETYEQYF.

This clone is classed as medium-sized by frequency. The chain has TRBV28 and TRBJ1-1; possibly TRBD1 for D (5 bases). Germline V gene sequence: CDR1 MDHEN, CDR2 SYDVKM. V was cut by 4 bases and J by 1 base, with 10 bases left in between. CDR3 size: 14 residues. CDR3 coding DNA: TGTGCCAGCAGTTACAGGCGGCAGAACACTGAAGCTTTCTTT. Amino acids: CASSYRRQNTEAFF.

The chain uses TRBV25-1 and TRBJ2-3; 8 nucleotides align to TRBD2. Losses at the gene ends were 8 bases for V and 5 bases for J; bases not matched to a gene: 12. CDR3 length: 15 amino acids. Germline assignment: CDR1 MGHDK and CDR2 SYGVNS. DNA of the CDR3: TGTGCCAGCCTCCTGAGACGGGAGGGGGGAGATACGCAGTATTTT. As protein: CASLLRREGGDTQYF.

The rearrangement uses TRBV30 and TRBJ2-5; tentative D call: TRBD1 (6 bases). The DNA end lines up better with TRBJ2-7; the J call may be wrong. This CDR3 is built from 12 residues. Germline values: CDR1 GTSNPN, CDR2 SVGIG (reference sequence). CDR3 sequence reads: CAWSAGAHEQYF. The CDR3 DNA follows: TGTGCCTGGAGTGCAGGGGCACACGAGCAGTACTTC.

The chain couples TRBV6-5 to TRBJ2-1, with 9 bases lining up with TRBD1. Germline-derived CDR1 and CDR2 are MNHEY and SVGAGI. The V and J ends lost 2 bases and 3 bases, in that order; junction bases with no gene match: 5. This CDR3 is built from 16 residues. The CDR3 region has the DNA TGTGCCAGCAGTTACGGGGGACAGGGACACTACAATGAGCAGTTCTTC. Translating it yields CASSYGGQGHYNEQFF.